The 32 T cell receptor beta chains reported below all come from one sample, sequenced in a study of circulating CD8 cells and anti-PD-1 response in melanoma. TCR libraries were prepared from around 15 ng of total RNA with the QIAseq Immune Repertoire TCR panel. TCRdb itself ran the reads through MiXCR, one entry per CDR3 protein. The table includes 120 or so distinct CDR3 sequences, about 8.1% detected once. Sorting of live CD3+CD8+TCRalphabeta+ cells by PD-1 and/or TIGIT gave four subsets. The material sequenced was CD8+ T cells from PBMCs, taken at baseline or after one month of anti-PD-1 therapy (not recorded which). The receptor source for this set is a human donor with melanoma.

By sample share, this clonotype is hyperexpanded. The chain has TRBV9 and TRBJ2-3; D is unresolved. Germline V CDR1 and CDR2: SGDLS, YYNGEE. Between the trimmed V and J ends, which lost 4 bases and 0 bases, there was a span of 15 bases. The CDR3 length is 16 residues. CDR3 residues: CASSPAQSTSTDTQYF. The CDR3 DNA is TGTGCCAGCAGCCCCGCGCAAAGCACCAGCACAGATACGCAGTATTTT.

This clonotype is deemed large. The V call is TRBV28, the J call TRBJ2-1, with D tentatively TRBD1 or TRBD2 (5 bases each). The V end was cut by 5 bases, the J end by 2 bases, with 19 bases between. The CDR3 consists of 17 residues. Germline CDR1 MDHEN, CDR2 SYDVKM. CDR3 protein: CASSGPGTLGPYNEQFF. The CDR3 DNA sequence: TGTGCCAGCAGTGGCCCAGGGACCCTTGGGCCCTACAATGAGCAGTTCTTC. The whole variable domain, filled in from reference TRBV28 and TRBJ2-1, reads DVKVTQSSRYLVKRTGEKVFLECVQDMDHENMFWYRQDPGLGLRLIYFSYDVKMKEKGDIPEGYSVSREKKERFSLILESASTNQTSMYLCASSGPGTLGPYNEQFFGPGTRLTVL.

By share, this clonotype counts as large (0.1 to 1%). V usage is TRBV2 and J usage is TRBJ2-5; no definite D call. Trimming stripped 5 bases from V and 5 bases from J, with 15 bases between. Per the germline V gene, CDR1 is SNHLY and CDR2 is FYNNEI. The CDR3 sequence is 14 residues long. The CDR3 loop is CASSSRVPMETQYF. The CDR3 coding sequence is TGTGCCAGCAGTTCCCGTGTGCCAATGGAGACCCAGTACTTC.

In this sample, this clonotype is large (0.1 to 1%). This chain connects TRBV20-1 to TRBJ1-1; 9 nucleotides agree with TRBD1. V lost 3 bases and J lost 4; bases outside the gene matches: 15. The CDR3 sequence is 17 residues long. Per the germline V gene, CDR1 is DFQATT and CDR2 is SNEGSKA (reference sequence). CDR3 region: CSASVHPSPTGGTEAFF. CDR3 DNA: TGCAGTGCTAGCGTCCACCCCTCCCCGACAGGGGGCACTGAAGCTTTCTTT.

On this clonotype: This sequence may be a read error, since a much larger clone differs from it by one base. Here the CDR3 omits its conserved ending phenylalanine or tryptophan, so a read error is the likely source. The CDR3 protein is CASSFLKSSYNEQFL. The CDR3 DNA is TGTGCCAGCAGTTTCCTAAAGAGCTCCTACAATGAGCAGTTCCTC. The V call is TRBV28, the J call TRBJ2-1; D gene ambiguous. The V gene lost 3 bases and the J gene lost 0 bases, with 9 bases spanning the gap. CDR1 and CDR2 from the germline V gene are MDHEN and SYDVKM. The CDR3 is 15 residues long.

This clonotype is labeled hyperexpanded. The rearrangement links TRBV6-4 to TRBJ2-3, with 11 bases that match TRBD2. V shed 9 bases, J shed 0 bases, and the junction held 5 bases outside the gene matches. This CDR3 spans 15 amino acids. Looked up from germline, CDR1 is MRHNA and CDR2 is SNTAGT. CDR3 loop: CASSTSGGSTDTQYF. The CDR3 DNA is TGTGCCAGTTCTACTAGCGGGGGTAGCACAGATACGCAGTATTTT.

Relative to its sample, this clonotype is hyperexpanded. CDR3 region: CASSTGTYNSPLHF. CDR3 nucleotides: TGTGCCAGCAGTACCGGCACCTATAATTCACCCCTCCACTTT. The genes are TRBV27 and TRBJ1-6, with D uncertain. Trimming pared 5 bases from V and 2 bases from J, leaving 7 bases between. The CDR3 is 14 amino acids. Germline CDR1 is MNHEY and CDR2 is SMNVEV (reference sequence).

Sample share makes this clonotype large. V gene TRBV20-1 combines with J gene TRBJ2-1; 12 positions agree with TRBD2. Germline V gives CDR1 DFQATT, CDR2 SNEGSKA (reference sequence). The CDR3 sequence is 17 residues long. Germline trimming cut 0 bases from V and 0 bases from J; bases unmatched to any gene: 3. The CDR3 sequence is CSAREPLAGGSYNEQFF. CDR3 coding DNA: TGCAGTGCTAGAGAGCCACTAGCGGGAGGCTCCTACAATGAGCAGTTCTTC.

Sample share makes this clonotype large. The rearrangement uses TRBV24-1 and TRBJ1-5, with D possibly TRBD1 on 5 matching bases. Germline V CDR1 and CDR2: KGHDR, SFDVKD. Trimming took 4 bases from V and 5 from J, leaving 11 bases between them. The CDR3 runs 14 residues. Here the CDR3 reads CATSDSRAHQPQHF. CDR3 sequence (DNA): TGTGCCACCAGTGACTCCAGGGCCCATCAGCCCCAGCATTTT.

This clonotype is labeled as large. The gene calls are TRBV7-3 and TRBJ1-1; D gene uncertain. The V gene lost 0 bases and the J gene lost 6 bases, with 11 bases spanning the gap. CDR3 length equals 14 residues. Germline CDR1 reads SGHTA; CDR2 reads FQGTGA. CDR3: CASSLTGRVAEAFF. In DNA form, the CDR3 reads TGTGCCAGCAGCTTAACCGGGAGGGTTGCTGAAGCTTTCTTT.

This clonotype is categorized as large. CDR3 residues: CASSTGPAYEQYF. CDR3 bases: TGTGCCAGCAGCACAGGGCCCGCCTACGAGCAGTACTTC. This chain joins TRBV7-2 and TRBJ2-7, with a weak D call TRBD1 (6 bases). Germline CDR1 is SGHTA and CDR2 is FQGNSA. Trimming removed 5 bases at V and 2 bases at J, with 10 bases between. The CDR3 length is 13 residues.

In this sample, this clonotype is hyperexpanded. The rearrangement joins TRBV6-5 to TRBJ2-7; D not resolved. Trimming removed 3 bases from V and 4 bases from J, with 13 bases in between. Germline V gene lookup returns CDR1 MNHEY and CDR2 SVGAGI. The CDR3 consists of 14 residues. Written as DNA, the CDR3 is TGTGCCAGCAGTTATGGCAGGAAACCTTACGAGCAGTACTTC. Protein product: CASSYGRKPYEQYF.

Relative to its sample, this clonotype is hyperexpanded. The chain uses TRBV19 and TRBJ2-3, with 10 positions matching TRBD2. Germline CDR1 LNHDA, CDR2 SQIVND (reference sequence). CDR3 length equals 15 residues. V shed 5 bases and J 2 bases; nucleotides not matched to a gene: 4. The CDR3 protein is CASSSGTSVTDTQYF. DNA for the CDR3: TGTGCCAGTAGTTCCGGGACTAGCGTCACAGATACGCAGTATTTT.

In this sample, this clonotype is large (0.1 to 1%). The chain has TRBV14 and TRBJ2-1; 7 bases line up with TRBD2. Germline-derived CDR1 and CDR2 are SGHDN and FVKESK. V was clipped by 0 bases and J by 5 bases; unmatched bases: 4. This CDR3 has 15 amino acids. CDR3: CASSQESAGDNEQFF. The CDR3 DNA reads as TGTGCCAGCAGCCAAGAATCGGCGGGAGACAATGAGCAGTTCTTC.

Only a few counts were recorded for this clonotype. This chain connects TRBV28 to TRBJ2-1, with 12 bases aligning to TRBD2. In germline, CDR1 is MDHEN, CDR2 SYDVKM. V lost 5 bases and J lost 7; bases outside the gene matches: 6. The CDR3 runs 15 residues. As DNA, the CDR3 is TGTGCCAGCAGTCCTAGCGGGAGGGATACTAATGAGCAGTTCTTC. This gives the protein CASSPSGRDTNEQFF.

In its sample, this clonotype is large. In DNA form, the CDR3 reads TGCAGTGCTCCCGGGACAGGGGGCCTGTCCGGGGAGCTGTTTTTT. Translated: CSAPGTGGLSGELFF. The chain employs TRBV20-1 and TRBJ2-2; TRBD1 aligns across 12 bases. The CDR3 covers 15 residues. CDR1 DFQATT and CDR2 SNEGSKA come from the germline V gene (reference sequence). The junction had 7 bases not matched to a gene; V was cut back by 5 bases and J by 6 bases.

This clonotype is labeled large (0.1 to 1%). The chain is built from TRBV20-1 and TRBJ2-3; 7 bases fit TRBD2. Germline V gene lookup returns CDR1 DFQATT and CDR2 SNEGSKA (reference sequence). V shed 0 bases, J shed 2 bases, and the junction held 5 bases outside the gene matches. The CDR3 covers 15 residues. For the CDR3, the DNA is TGCAGTGCTAGAGATGACGGGGGGACCACAGATACGCAGTATTTT. It specifies CSARDDGGTTDTQYF.

By share, this clonotype counts as large. The rearrangement joins TRBV4-2 to TRBJ2-1; D is uncertain. Germline CDR1 is LGHNA and CDR2 is YNFKEQ. The CDR3 is 15 residues long. Trimming removed 0 bases at V and 5 bases at J, with 11 bases between. CDR3 sequence (DNA): TGTGCCAGCAGCCAAGAACCCCCCGGCGACAATGAGCAGTTCTTC. This gives the protein CASSQEPPGDNEQFF.

This clonotype counts as medium-sized (0.01 to 0.1%). The V and J genes are TRBV30 and TRBJ2-1; a possible D gene is TRBD2 (5 bases). CDR1 GTSNPN and CDR2 SVGIG come from the germline V gene (reference sequence). The CDR3 totals 14 residues. Trimming took 2 bases from V and 0 from J, leaving 8 bases between them. The CDR3 reads CAWSFGSSYNEQFF. CDR3 sequence (DNA): TGTGCCTGGAGTTTTGGGAGCTCCTACAATGAGCAGTTCTTC. The variable domain in full, with the rest retrieved from reference TRBV30 and TRBJ2-1, is SQTIHQWPATLVQPVGSPLSLECTVEGTSNPNLYWYRQAAGRGLQLLFYSVGIGQISSEVPQNLSASRPQDRQFILSSKKLLLSDSGFYLCAWSFGSSYNEQFFGPGTRLTVL.

This clonotype is hyperexpanded in the sample. The V call is TRBV14, the J call TRBJ2-1; the D is unclear. V was trimmed by 1 base and J by 2 bases, leaving 6 bases between them. The CDR3 has 14 amino acids. Germline V gene lookup returns CDR1 SGHDN and CDR2 FVKESK. The DNA for the CDR3 is TGTGCCAGCAGCCAAGGCAGCGCCTACAATGAGCAGTTCTTC. Its translation: CASSQGSAYNEQFF.

This clonotype is hyperexpanded by share. The V call is TRBV20-1, the J call TRBJ2-7, with 8 positions matching TRBD2. The CDR3 has 17 residues. Trimming at V came to 0 bases and at J to 5 bases, leaving 15 bases not matched to a gene. The germline V gene encodes CDR1 DFQATT and CDR2 SNEGSKA (reference sequence). As DNA, the CDR3 is TGCAGTGCTAGAGATTGGCAGTTTTCCGGGAGGGCCAACGAGCAGTACTTC. Translation: CSARDWQFSGRANEQYF.

Within the sample, this clonotype is large. V gene TRBV24-1 combines with J gene TRBJ1-5; TRBD1 agrees at 9 bases. The J segment lost 2 bases and the V segment lost 2 bases, leaving 9 bases of the junction unmatched. Germline V gives CDR1 KGHDR, CDR2 SFDVKD. CDR3 size: 18 residues. Written as DNA, the CDR3 is TGTGCCACCAGTGATTCCGGGACAGGGCTTTTTGGCAATCAGCCCCAGCATTTT. It specifies CATSDSGTGLFGNQPQHF.

On this clonotype: The junction and the germline gene differ at one end; a read error may be behind it. V is TRBV7-3 and J is TRBJ1-1, with D unclear. The CDR3 has 14 residues. CDR1 is SGHTA and CDR2 is FQGTGA in the germline V gene. The chain's CDR3 is CASSLTGRVAEASF. CDR3 DNA: TGTGCCAGCAGCTTGACCGGGAGGGTTGCTGAAGCTTCCTTT.

By sample share, this clonotype is hyperexpanded. The J gene is TRBJ2-7, the V gene TRBV7-2; D possibly corresponds to TRBD2 (6 bases). The germline V gene has CDR1 SGHTA and CDR2 FQGNSA. The CDR3 contains 12 residues. V was clipped by 4 bases and J by 7 bases, with 11 bases between them. CDR3 residues: CASSSQTREQYF. In DNA, the CDR3 is TGTGCCAGCAGCTCCCAGACTAGAGAGCAGTACTTC. The full variable domain, with the rest looked up from reference TRBV7-2 and TRBJ2-7, is GAGVSQSPSNKVTEKGKDVELRCDPISGHTALYWYRQSLGQGLEFLIYFQGNSAPDKSGLPSDRFSAERTGGSVSTLTIQRTQQEDSAVYLCASSSQTREQYFGPGTRLTVT.

This clonotype is termed large. V and J are TRBV6-6 and TRBJ1-3; no clear D gene. CDR1 and CDR2 (germline): MNHNY, SVGAGI (reference sequence). This CDR3 spans 14 amino acids. The germline V and J ends were trimmed by 5 bases and 2 bases, with 10 bases remaining between them. CDR3 region: CASSTQGPGNTIYF. The CDR3 DNA follows: TGTGCCAGCAGTACTCAAGGGCCTGGAAACACCATATATTTT.

In its sample, this clonotype ranks as hyperexpanded. The chain recombines TRBV18 with TRBJ2-7; tentatively, D is TRBD1 (6 bases). Trimming pared 2 bases from V and 3 bases from J, leaving 17 bases between. The CDR3 has 16 amino acids. The V gene's germline CDR1 is KGHSH and CDR2 LQKENI. The CDR3 spells CASSPEGQSLLYEQYF. In DNA form, the CDR3 reads TGTGCCAGCTCACCAGAAGGACAGTCGCTTCTCTACGAGCAGTACTTC.

This clonotype is judged large. The chain has TRBV10-3 and TRBJ1-2; TRBD1 aligns across 7 bases. Trimming cost V 3 bases and J 1 base; bases outside gene matches: 5. CDR1 ENHRY and CDR2 SYGVKD come from the germline V gene. This CDR3 has 15 amino acids. CDR3 amino acids: CAISDGQANNYGYTF. The CDR3 DNA follows: TGTGCCATCAGTGACGGACAGGCTAATAACTATGGCTACACCTTC.

This clonotype counts as medium-sized. One base away lies a much larger clone, so this may be a sequencing read error. The chain has TRBV18 and TRBJ2-7, with D possibly TRBD1 on 6 matching bases. The CDR3 has 14 amino acids. Germline V gene sequence: CDR1 KGHSH, CDR2 LQKENI. The CDR3 DNA is TGTGCCGGCTCACCCACAGGGTACTTCGGCGAGCAGTACTTC. Protein product: CAGSPTGYFGEQYF.

This clonotype showed up just a few times. The V and J genes are TRBV2 and TRBJ2-1; 8 bases are shared with TRBD2. CDR1 and CDR2 from the germline V gene are SNHLY and FYNNEI. Losses at the gene ends were 3 bases for V and 6 bases for J; bases not matched to a gene: 16. The length of the CDR3 is 18 residues. CDR3 residues: CASSDEEPRGGISNEQFF. Written as DNA, the CDR3 is TGTGCCAGCAGTGACGAAGAACCTCGCGGGGGGATCTCCAATGAGCAGTTCTTC.

About this clonotype: One junction end does not reproduce the germline sequence, and a read error may be involved. The gene calls are TRBV20-1 and TRBJ2-3, with 7 bases matching TRBD2. Germline lookup yields CDR1 DFQATT and CDR2 SNEGSKA (reference sequence). The CDR3 totals 15 residues. CDR3: CGARDDGGTTDTQYF. CDR3 nucleotide sequence: TGCGGTGCTAGGGATGACGGGGGGACCACAGATACGCAGTATTTT.

By proportion, this clonotype is hyperexpanded. The V call is TRBV27, the J call TRBJ2-1; the D gene is possibly TRBD1 (5 bases). Between the trimmed V and J ends, which lost 6 bases and 7 bases, there was a span of 13 bases. The CDR3 sequence is 13 residues long. Germline V gene sequence: CDR1 MNHEY, CDR2 SMNVEV (reference sequence). The CDR3 here is CASSLPPGNEQFF. CDR3 bases: TGTGCCAGCAGCCTCCCCCCAGGGAATGAGCAGTTCTTC.

In its sample, this clonotype ranks as hyperexpanded. The chain links TRBV2 to TRBJ2-1; 11 bases match TRBD2. J was trimmed by 6 bases and V by 1 base; bases with no gene match: 11. The CDR3 has 18 residues. CDR1 SNHLY and CDR2 FYNNEI come from the germline V gene. The CDR3 coding sequence is TGTGCCAGCAGTGAAGAAGAACCTAGCGGGGGGATCTCCAATGAGCAGTTCTTC. It specifies CASSEEEPSGGISNEQFF.